This passage covers 24 T cell receptor beta chains from one sample sequenced in a study of Graves' ophthalmopathy and Graves' hyperthyroidism. Amplification of the TCR beta CDR3 regions used RNA transcripts (as template). Amplification began with first-round RT-PCR using HTBI primers, then second-round multiplex PCR was performed. TCRdb called the multiplex PCR reads again in MiXCR, with one record for every CDR3 protein. The data hold approximately 380,000 distinct CDR3 sequences, with 21% observed a single time. The sample was peripheral blood. The receptors were sampled from a woman aged 18-30 years with stable Graves' hyperthyroidism.

This clonotype occurred once. The J gene is TRBJ2-7, the V gene TRBV12-3 or TRBV12-4; maybe TRBD2 (5 bases). The CDR3 is 14 residues long. Trimming left V 3 bases short and J 6 bases short, with 15 bases between. CDR3 in DNA: TGTGCCAGCAGTTTGATTCTAGCAGCCTCCGAGCAGTACTTC. It encodes CASSLILAASEQYF.

This clonotype was picked up many times. The chain combines TRBV6-2 or TRBV6-3 with TRBJ2-7; a weak D match, TRBD2 (6 bases). CDR3 size: 17 residues. Per the germline V gene, CDR1 is MNHEY and CDR2 is SVGEGT. V was clipped by 5 bases and J by 1 base, with 21 bases between them. The CDR3 protein is CASSPITFGRASYEQYF. CDR3 DNA sequence: TGTGCCAGCAGTCCGATTACTTTCGGGAGAGCGTCCTACGAGCAGTACTTC.

This clonotype was detected ten times or more. J is TRBJ2-5 and V is TRBV7-2, with 14 nucleotides matching TRBD2. The J segment lost 4 bases and the V segment lost 5 bases, leaving 6 bases of the junction unmatched. CDR3 size: 16 residues. CDR1 is SGHTA and CDR2 is FQGNSA in the germline V gene. CDR3 coding DNA: TGTGCCAGCAGCCCAGGGACTAGCGGGAGTAGAGAGACCCAGTACTTC. Translating it yields CASSPGTSGSRETQYF.

This clonotype turned up a few times. V usage is TRBV27 and J usage is TRBJ1-5, with D unresolved. Germline loops: CDR1 MNHEY, CDR2 SMNVEV (reference sequence). Trimming left V 8 bases short and J 0 bases short, with 11 bases between. The CDR3 is 14 residues long. CDR3 coding DNA: TGTGCCAGCCGCCCACTGTATAGCAATCAGCCCCAGCATTTT. Amino acid sequence: CASRPLYSNQPQHF.

This rearrangement joins TRBV12-3 or TRBV12-4 to TRBJ2-7; the D is unclear. Between the trimmed V and J ends, which lost 1 base and 5 bases, there was a span of 3 bases. This CDR3 contains 11 residues. CDR3 protein: CASSLDDEQYF. Here the CDR3 DNA reads TGTGCCAGCAGTTTAGATGACGAGCAGTACTTC.

The V call is TRBV4-1, the J call TRBJ2-7; a possible D gene is TRBD1 (5 bases). The length of the CDR3 is 14 residues. Per the germline V gene, CDR1 is MGHRA and CDR2 is YSYEKL. Trimming removed 5 bases from V and 6 bases from J, with 17 bases in between. The CDR3 sequence: CASSIQGAFAEQYF. The CDR3 nucleotides read TGCGCCAGCAGCATCCAGGGCGCTTTCGCCGAGCAGTACTTC.

This clonotype was recorded at least ten times. The chain is built from TRBV15 and TRBJ2-7; TRBD1 matches 7 bases. Per the germline V gene, CDR1 is LNHNV and CDR2 is YYDKDF (reference sequence). CDR3 length equals 14 residues. J was trimmed by 7 bases and V by 1 base; bases with no gene match: 7. The CDR3 DNA sequence: TGTGCCACCAGCAGAGTGGGGACAGAGGGTGAGCAGTACTTC. It specifies CATSRVGTEGEQYF.

A note on this clonotype: Germline and junction disagree at one end, which may indicate a read error. The chain couples TRBV6-2 or TRBV6-3 to TRBJ2-2, with TRBD2 matching 7 bases. The CDR3 sequence is 13 residues long. Germline V gene data show CDR1 as MNHEY and CDR2 as SVGEGT. The chain's CDR3 is CASRERDVGEPFF. CDR3 nucleotides: TGTGCCAGCAGGGAGCGGGATGTCGGGGAGCCGTTCTTT.

This clonotype was seen at least ten times. The CDR3 is CASSQDWTSGAYEQYF. CDR3 DNA sequence: TGTGCCAGCAGCCAAGATTGGACTAGCGGTGCCTACGAGCAGTACTTC. V is TRBV4-2 and J is TRBJ2-7; 10 bases fit TRBD2. With V trimmed by 0 bases and J by 2 bases, 4 bases remained unmatched. Germline-derived CDR1 and CDR2 are LGHNA and YNFKEQ. The CDR3 contains 16 residues.

The J gene is TRBJ2-2, the V gene TRBV2, with D perhaps TRBD1 or TRBD2 (5 bases each). V lost 5 bases to trimming and J lost 4 bases, with 11 bases between them. The CDR3 loop spans 14 amino acids. Germline V gene lookup returns CDR1 SNHLY and CDR2 FYNNEI. DNA for the CDR3: TGTGCCAGCAGTCGGGGCGAAGGCACCGGGGAGCTGTTTTTT. Amino acid sequence: CASSRGEGTGELFF.

This clonotype was seen more than once but under ten times. At one boundary the junction diverges from the germline segment, which might be a read error. V gene TRBV11-3 combines with J gene TRBJ1-1; D is unresolved. This CDR3 has 11 amino acids. Germline CDR1 is SGHNT and CDR2 is YENEEA. The CDR3 reads CASSLTEEVFF. The CDR3 nucleotides read TGTGCCAGCAGCTTGACTGAAGAAGTTTTCTTT.

The table lists this clonotype with many counts. The chain employs TRBV27 and TRBJ2-7, with D tentatively TRBD1 or TRBD2 (6 bases each). This CDR3 has 13 residues. Trimming shortened V by 6 bases and J by 7 bases, and 16 bases separated the two germline ends. The germline V gene encodes CDR1 MNHEY and CDR2 SMNVEV (reference sequence). The CDR3 protein is CASSSTLGGEQYF. The CDR3 DNA reads TGTGCCAGCAGCTCCACCTTAGGGGGGGAGCAGTACTTC.

The rearrangement uses TRBV20-1 and TRBJ1-2; D remains ambiguous. V was trimmed by 3 bases and J by 0 bases, leaving 14 bases between them. The CDR3 has 15 residues. CDR1 DFQATT and CDR2 SNEGSKA come from the germline V gene (reference sequence). The DNA for the CDR3 is TGCAGTGCTAGCCACCCGGGTAGGGCTAACTATGGCTACACCTTC. Amino acid sequence: CSASHPGRANYGYTF.

This clonotype was counted ten times or more. This chain uses TRBV6-2 or TRBV6-3 with TRBJ2-7; 8 bases agree with TRBD1. V lost 6 bases and J lost 2; bases outside the gene matches: 15. This CDR3 is 17 amino acids long. CDR1 is MNHEY and CDR2 is SVGEGT in the germline V gene. This CDR3 reads CASRPAPRGRRAYEQYF. In DNA, the CDR3 is TGTGCCAGCAGGCCAGCCCCCAGGGGGCGTAGGGCCTACGAGCAGTACTTC.

This clonotype was observed many times. The chain recombines TRBV28 with TRBJ1-6; D is possibly TRBD1 (6 bases). The germline V gene has CDR1 MDHEN and CDR2 SYDVKM. V was shortened by 2 bases and J by 6 bases, with 11 bases between the two germline ends. There are 15 residues in the CDR3. The CDR3 sequence is CASSLGTNFNSPLHF. CDR3 coding DNA: TGTGCCAGCAGTTTAGGGACAAACTTTAATTCACCCCTCCACTTT.

This clonotype occurred once. Since a much larger clone is just one base distant, this may be a read error. The chain employs TRBV2 and TRBJ1-1; D remains unclear. Germline V gene lookup returns CDR1 SNHLY and CDR2 FYNNEI. The CDR3 length is 12 residues. The CDR3 here is CASSLGRIEACF. The CDR3 nucleotides are TGTGCCAGCAGTTTAGGACGGATTGAAGCTTGCTTT.

This clonotype was found many times. The chain uses TRBV7-3 and TRBJ2-2; unclear D gene. The V gene's germline CDR1 is SGHTA and CDR2 FQGTGA. This CDR3 spans 14 amino acids. The germline V and J ends were trimmed by 6 bases and 2 bases, with 10 bases remaining between them. The CDR3 is CASSQQPNTGELFF. CDR3 DNA sequence: TGTGCCAGCAGTCAGCAACCCAACACCGGGGAGCTGTTTTTT.

This clonotype has at least ten counts. The chain carries TRBV12-3 or TRBV12-4 and TRBJ2-5; D is possibly TRBD2 (6 bases). V shed 3 bases and J shed 5 bases, with 10 bases lying between them. The CDR3 spans 13 residues. CDR3 region: CASSFAGTETQYF. The CDR3 DNA sequence: TGTGCCAGCAGTTTCGCGGGGACCGAGACCCAGTACTTC.

This clonotype appeared many times. This likely comes from a read error, as the CDR3 has no conserved phenylalanine or tryptophan at its end. It is unclear where the CDR3 begins or ends on the DNA, so no DNA is shown, and the CDR3 is as TCRdb lists it. The chain carries TRBV7-9 and TRBJ1-1. 13 amino acids form the CDR3, both terminal residues included. Germline CDR1 SEHNR, CDR2 FQNEAQ (reference sequence). The CDR3 here is CASSLKSAEGLSL.

This clonotype was seen just once. J is TRBJ1-2 and V is TRBV6-1, with D perhaps matching TRBD1 (5 bases). CDR3 length: 16 residues. Trimming pared 2 bases from V and 6 bases from J, leaving 19 bases between. Per the germline V gene, CDR1 is MNHNS and CDR2 is SASEGT. In DNA, the CDR3 is TGTGCCAGCAGTGAAAGGGGTTGGTCGGAAGGGGATGGCTACACCTTC. Its translation is CASSERGWSEGDGYTF.

This clonotype was counted once. V usage is TRBV30 and J usage is TRBJ2-4; TRBD1 matches 8 bases. The CDR3 runs to 15 residues. J gave up 4 bases and V 3 bases, and 8 bases lay outside the gene matches. CDR1 is GTSNPN, CDR2 SVGIG, per germline (reference sequence). CDR3 sequence: CAWSDGTGGKNIQYF. The CDR3 DNA is TGTGCCTGGAGCGACGGGACAGGCGGTAAAAACATTCAGTACTTC.

This clonotype was detected ten times or more. The V and J genes are TRBV29-1 and TRBJ2-5, with 9 bases matching TRBD2. The germline V gene has CDR1 SQVTM and CDR2 ANQGSEA. The length of the CDR3 is 15 residues. With 1 base clipped from V and 5 bases from J, the junction kept 8 bases outside the gene matches. The CDR3 DNA reads TGCAGCGTTGAAGGTCCCGGGACTAGCAGTGAGACCCAGTACTTC. Its translation: CSVEGPGTSSETQYF.

This clonotype was counted only a few times. This sequence joins TRBV3-1 and TRBJ2-7, with a weak D call TRBD1 (5 bases). The CDR3 runs to 17 residues. V lost 3 bases to trimming and J lost 2 bases, with 20 bases between them. Germline V lookup: CDR1 LGHDT, CDR2 YNNKEL (reference sequence). This CDR3 reads CASSHLPGWTLTYEQYF. For the CDR3, the DNA is TGTGCCAGCAGCCATTTGCCCGGGTGGACACTTACCTACGAGCAGTACTTC.

This clonotype came up a few times. The rearrangement links TRBV11-2 to TRBJ2-5; unclear D gene. Trimming took off 5 bases at V and 5 bases at J, with 15 bases between the two ends. CDR1 is SGHAT, CDR2 FQNNGV, per germline. This CDR3 comprises 14 residues. CDR3 amino acids: CASSRAGVLETQYF. In DNA form, the CDR3 reads TGTGCCAGCAGCCGTGCTGGGGTCCTGGAGACCCAGTACTTC.